This T cell receptor beta chain was profiled in a study of Tregs in tolerant kidney transplant recipients. Sequencing used immunoSEQ multiplex PCR; TCRdb keeps in-frame clones, though not all of them. The sample has around 48,000 clones. Whole-study results and caveats: Expanding Tregs on activated donor B cells appeared to best identify donor-specific TCRbeta clones.

Worth noting for this clone: No antigen is known for it.

This sample comprised CD4+ T cells from blood, obtained before the transplant. The sequence was collected from a human donor who received a combined kidney and bone marrow transplant.

The CDR3 loop is CSAAQGYSYNEQFF. The sequenced part of the CDR3 DNA is TGCAGTGCTGCCCAGGGATACTCCTACAATGAG. The rearrangement uses TRBV20-1 and TRBJ2-1; D is possibly TRBD1 (5 bases). The read ends 3 residues shy of where the CDR3 ends; the end is completed using the germline J gene. This CDR3 has 14 residues. The V gene's germline CDR1 is DFQATT and CDR2 SNEGSKA (reference sequence). V was pared by 5 bases and J by 0 bases, with 11 bases between.